The 23 T cell receptor beta chains presented below share a single source sample, sequenced in a study of vaccination and CD4 T cells after COVID-19 (dated by TCRdb to 2021 to 2024). The label giving this sample's treatment or condition can be read as: approximately nine-day PBMC culture with coronavirus spike peptide pools or control peptides (ViraFEST assay). Their specific antigens are unknown. Library generation was performed with PCR. Instrument on record: Illumina iSeq 100. At the Johns Hopkins FTIC core, DNA from the cultured CD4+ T cells underwent TCR sequencing with the Oncomine TCR Beta short-read assay. The public reads were quality trimmed at Q25 with fastp and then assembled into clones with MiXCR by TCRdb, keeping productive beta chains. Entries that share a CDR3 protein sequence are merged under the most common genes and DNA. For this sample the table gives tens of thousands of distinct CDR3 sequences, of which around half were detected only once. The top ten clonotypes cover 28% of the sample.

The sample consisted of CD4+ T cells from blood, cultured in vitro, taken before SARS-CoV-2 vaccination. These receptors all stem from a human donor who received a COVID-19 vaccine.

This clonotype has more than one count but fewer than ten. The chain couples TRBV6-1 to TRBJ2-7, with a tentative D call TRBD1 (6 bases). Between the trimmed V and J ends, which lost 8 bases and 2 bases, there was a span of 16 bases. The CDR3 has 14 amino acids. Per germline, CDR1 MNHNS and CDR2 SASEGT. CDR3 coding DNA: TGTGCCAGCCGCCGCACCACAGGGACCTACGAGCAGTACTTC. Protein product: CASRRTTGTYEQYF.

The chain couples TRBV11-2 to TRBJ2-2, with 9 bases aligning to TRBD1. V dropped 5 bases and J dropped 3; count of bases not matched to a gene: 4. CDR3 length: 15 amino acids. The germline CDR1 and CDR2 sequences are SGHAT and FQNNGV. The DNA of the CDR3 is TGTGCCAGCAGCGAAGGGACAGGGTACACCGGGGAGCTGTTTTTT. Its translation is CASSEGTGYTGELFF. Full variable domain (rest looked up from reference TRBV11-2 and TRBJ2-2): EAGVAQSPRYKIIEKRQSVAFWCNPISGHATLYWYQQILGQGPKLLIQFQNNGVVDDSQLPKDRFSAERLKGVDSTLKIQPAKLEDSAVYLCASSEGTGYTGELFFGEGSRLTVL.

This clonotype occurred a few times. The gene calls are TRBV24-1 and TRBJ2-5; 9 nucleotides align to TRBD1. This CDR3 comprises 13 residues. The V gene's germline CDR1 is KGHDR and CDR2 SFDVKD. V dropped 6 bases and J dropped 5; count of bases not matched to a gene: 3. The CDR3 sequence: CATSRGQGETQYF. In DNA form, the CDR3 reads TGTGCCACCAGTAGGGGACAGGGCGAGACCCAGTACTTC.

The CDR3 DNA is TGTGCCACCAGTGATGTTAACAGGGGGCGTTTGTCCGGGGAGCTGTTTTTT. Translating gives CATSDVNRGRLSGELFF. The chain recombines TRBV24-1 with TRBJ2-2; 9 bases agree with TRBD1. The trim removed 3 bases at V and 6 bases at J, leaving 10 bases unmatched. This CDR3 has 17 amino acids. Per germline, CDR1 KGHDR and CDR2 SFDVKD.

The chain uses TRBV7-6 and TRBJ2-1; D gene unclear. The CDR3 totals 11 residues. The germline V gene has CDR1 SGHVS and CDR2 FNYEAQ. The V and J ends lost 1 base and 10 bases respectively, with 5 bases between them. CDR3 sequence reads: CASSLGIEQFF. CDR3 bases: TGTGCCAGCAGCTTAGGGATAGAGCAGTTCTTC.

J is TRBJ1-2 and V is TRBV2; 9 bases are shared with TRBD1. Germline loops: CDR1 SNHLY, CDR2 FYNNEI. This CDR3 region has 13 residues. V was pared by 7 bases and J by 7 bases, with 7 bases of the junction left unmatched. CDR3 coding DNA: TGTGCCAGCAAGGGACAGGGTGACGCTGGCTACACCTTC. Its protein product is CASKGQGDAGYTF. Looking up the rest from reference TRBV2 and TRBJ1-2 gives the full variable domain: EPEVTQTPSHQVTQMGQEVILRCVPISNHLYFYWYRQILGQKVEFLVSFYNNEISEKSEIFDDQFSVERPDGSNFTLKIRSTKLEDSAMYFCASKGQGDAGYTFGSGTRLTVV.

V gene TRBV7-3 combines with J gene TRBJ1-5; D remains ambiguous. Germline CDR1 SGHTA, CDR2 FQGTGA. The CDR3 covers 13 residues. Trimming removed 5 bases from V and 6 bases from J, with 11 bases in between. The chain's CDR3 is CASSPSSLQPQHF. The DNA for the CDR3 is TGTGCCAGCAGCCCCAGCAGTCTTCAGCCCCAGCATTTT. The full variable domain, completed using reference TRBV7-3 and TRBJ1-5, is GAGVSQTPSNKVTEKGKYVELRCDPISGHTALYWYRQSLGQGPEFLIYFQGTGAADDSGLPNDRFFAVRPEGSVSTLKIQRTERGDSAVYLCASSPSSLQPQHFGDGTRLSIL.

The CDR3 spells CASSLTVGYEQYF. CDR3 DNA: TGTGCCAGCAGCCTAACAGTCGGCTACGAGCAGTACTTC. This chain connects TRBV7-8 to TRBJ2-7; D remains ambiguous. Per germline, CDR1 SGHVS and CDR2 FQNEAQ. The CDR3 totals 13 residues. Trimming removed 5 bases at V and 3 bases at J, with 11 bases between.

This clonotype was seen only a few times. V and J are TRBV30 and TRBJ1-6, with 9 bases lining up with TRBD1. The CDR3 runs to 13 residues. CDR1 GTSNPN and CDR2 SVGIG come from the germline V gene (reference sequence). J gave up 8 bases and V 7 bases, and 6 bases lay outside the gene matches. The chain's CDR3 is CAYRDRGDSPLHF. In DNA form, the CDR3 reads TGTGCCTACCGCGACAGGGGGGATTCACCCCTCCACTTT.

V usage is TRBV2 and J usage is TRBJ2-3; 12 nucleotides align to TRBD2. The CDR3 consists of 15 residues. The V gene end was trimmed by 7 bases and the J gene end by 5 bases; junction bases not matched to a gene: 7. CDR1 is SNHLY, CDR2 FYNNEI, per germline. CDR3 residues: CASIPGLAGKDTQYF. The CDR3 nucleotides are TGTGCCAGCATTCCCGGACTAGCGGGGAAAGATACGCAGTATTTT.

The chain recombines TRBV5-4 with TRBJ2-2, with D hard to call. Germline V gene lookup returns CDR1 SGHNT and CDR2 YYREEE (reference sequence). Trimming removed 3 bases from V and 6 bases from J, with 6 bases in between. The CDR3 is 12 amino acids. CDR3 DNA sequence: TGTGCCAGCAGCTACCCGGCCGGGGAGCTGTTTTTT. Its translation: CASSYPAGELFF.

This clonotype occurred a few times. V and J are TRBV21-1 and TRBJ2-7; the D segment call TRBD1 is taken from the table without a DNA check. TRBV21-1 is listed as a pseudogene. The CDR3 is 16 residues long. In DNA, the CDR3 is TGTGCCAGCAGCAAAGTGAAGACTACCCCCAGGTACGAGCAGTACTTC. Protein sequence: CASSKVKTTPRYEQYF.

The chain combines TRBV12-3 or TRBV12-4 with TRBJ1-3; the D gene is possibly TRBD1 (6 bases). The CDR3 runs to 16 residues. The ends were cut back, 3 bases at V and 4 bases at J, with 16 bases in the middle. The CDR3 DNA sequence: TGTGCCAGCAGTTTCCACACGAGGGGGACCGGAAACACCATATATTTT. This encodes CASSFHTRGTGNTIYF.

The chain couples TRBV6-5 to TRBJ2-5, with D perhaps matching TRBD1 (6 bases). The V and J ends lost 2 bases and 3 bases respectively, with 10 bases between them. CDR3 size: 14 residues. Germline-derived CDR1 and CDR2 are MNHEY and SVGAGI. The CDR3 bases are TGTGCCAGCAGTTACGGGCAGGGGAAAGAGACCCAGTACTTC. Translated, it gives CASSYGQGKETQYF.

The table lists this clonotype with a count of one. This chain uses TRBV30 with TRBJ1-5, with a weak D call TRBD1 (6 bases). Trimming took off 3 bases at V and 3 bases at J, with 9 bases between the two ends. Germline loops: CDR1 GTSNPN, CDR2 SVGIG (reference sequence). The CDR3 is made up of 13 amino acids. This CDR3 is CAWSSGANQPQHF. DNA for the CDR3: TGTGCCTGGAGCTCAGGGGCCAATCAGCCCCAGCATTTT.

The V gene is TRBV5-1, the J gene TRBJ2-7; 8 bases line up with TRBD1. This CDR3 is built from 13 residues. CDR1 and CDR2 from the germline V gene are SGHRS and YFSETQ. With 4 bases clipped from V and 6 bases from J, the junction kept 6 bases outside the gene matches. Here the CDR3 DNA reads TGCGCCAGCAGCAACAGGACAGGGCCCGAGCAGTACTTC. Its protein is CASSNRTGPEQYF.

This clonotype has a handful of counts. The rearrangement links TRBV28 to TRBJ1-5, with D unresolved. V was cut by 2 bases and J by 4 bases, with 6 bases left in between. The germline V gene has CDR1 MDHEN and CDR2 SYDVKM. CDR3 length: 13 residues. The CDR3 DNA reads as TGTGCCAGCAGTTTACAAATTAATCAGCCCCAGCATTTT. Residues: CASSLQINQPQHF.

This clonotype was counted a few times. The rearrangement links TRBV30 to TRBJ1-1; D unclear. This CDR3 has 14 amino acids. Germline V gene lookup returns CDR1 GTSNPN and CDR2 SVGIG (reference sequence). V was pared by 2 bases and J by 4 bases, with 14 bases between. The DNA of the CDR3 is TGTGCCTGGAGTCCACATGTAGAGTCCACTGAAGCTTTCTTT. Translating it yields CAWSPHVESTEAFF.

A few counts support this clonotype. V gene TRBV6-1 combines with J gene TRBJ2-3; D possibly corresponds to TRBD2 (5 bases). The CDR3 runs to 12 residues. With 6 bases removed from V and 8 bases from J, the gap between germline ends came to 12 bases. CDR1 MNHNS and CDR2 SASEGT come from the germline V gene. DNA for the CDR3: TGTGCCAGCAGCCCCGCCGAGGGTACGCAGTATTTT. As protein: CASSPAEGTQYF.

This clonotype was observed a handful of times. The chain combines TRBV7-6 with TRBJ2-7, with TRBD1 matching over 7 bases. Germline CDR1 reads SGHVS; CDR2 reads FNYEAQ. The CDR3 spans 15 residues. With V trimmed by 1 base and J by 0 bases, 3 bases remained unmatched. The CDR3 region has the DNA TGTGCCAGCAGCTTAGGGGACAGAAGCTCCTACGAGCAGTACTTC. This gives the protein CASSLGDRSSYEQYF.

V is TRBV2 and J is TRBJ1-1; 8 bases are shared with TRBD1. The CDR3 extends over 12 amino acids. Germline loops: CDR1 SNHLY, CDR2 FYNNEI. After removal of 8 bases from V and 5 bases from J, the junction contained 4 bases not matched to a gene. Here the CDR3 reads CASGTGRTEAFF. CDR3 DNA sequence: TGTGCCAGCGGGACAGGTCGAACTGAAGCTTTCTTT.

This clonotype was observed a few times. The chain has TRBV20-1 and TRBJ1-2, with unresolved D. The CDR3 consists of 13 residues. CDR1 is DFQATT, CDR2 SNEGSKA, per germline (reference sequence). The V and J ends lost 0 bases and 7 bases respectively, with 12 bases between them. DNA for the CDR3: TGCAGTGCTAGAGATCAAGGGCGTGGTGGCTACACCTTC. This sequence encodes CSARDQGRGGYTF.

The J gene is TRBJ2-2, the V gene TRBV24-1, with TRBD1 matching 7 bases. CDR1 is KGHDR and CDR2 is SFDVKD in the germline V gene. This CDR3 has 15 amino acids. Trimming cost V 2 bases and J 1 base; bases outside gene matches: 0. The CDR3 region has the DNA TGTGCCACCAGTGATTGGACAGGGAACACCGGGGAGCTGTTTTTT. Its protein product is CATSDWTGNTGELFF.